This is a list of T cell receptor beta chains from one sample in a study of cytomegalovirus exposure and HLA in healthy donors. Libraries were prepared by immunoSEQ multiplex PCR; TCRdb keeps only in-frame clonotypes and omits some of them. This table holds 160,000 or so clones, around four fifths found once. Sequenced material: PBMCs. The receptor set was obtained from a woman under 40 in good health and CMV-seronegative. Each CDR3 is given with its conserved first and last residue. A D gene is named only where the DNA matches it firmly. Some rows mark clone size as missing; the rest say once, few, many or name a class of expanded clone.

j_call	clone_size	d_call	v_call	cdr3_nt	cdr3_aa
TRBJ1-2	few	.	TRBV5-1	TGCGCCAGCAGCTTAACAGGGTTTGAGGGCTACACCTTC	CASSLTGFEGYTF
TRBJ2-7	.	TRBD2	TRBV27	TGTGCCAGCTGTCAAACTAGCGGAGACGAGCAGTACTTC	CASCQTSGDEQYF
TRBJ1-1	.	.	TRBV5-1	TGCGCCAGCAGCTTGTTTCTTTCCGGCACTGAAGCTTTCTTT	CASSLFLSGTEAFF
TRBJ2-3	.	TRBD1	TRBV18	TGTGCCAGCTCACGAGGACAGGGGAGCACAGATACGCAGTATTTT	CASSRGQGSTDTQYF
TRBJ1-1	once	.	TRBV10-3	TGTGCCATCAGTGAGTCCTTCGGGGGTGAAGCTTTCTTT	CAISESFGGEAFF
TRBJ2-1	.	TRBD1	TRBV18	TGTGCCAGCTCACGCCGGACAGGGGAGGCTGAGCAGTTCTTC	CASSRRTGEAEQFF
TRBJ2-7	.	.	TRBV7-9	TGTGCCAGCAGCTTAGGCAGGGCCCAAAAGAACGAGCAGTACTTC	CASSLGRAQKNEQYF
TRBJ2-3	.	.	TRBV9	TGTGCCAGCAGCGCCGGGGGGCCAGATACGCAGTATTTT	CASSAGGPDTQYF
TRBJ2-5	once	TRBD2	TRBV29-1	TGCAGCGTTGCGTGGCCAGCGGGGCAAGAGACCCAGTACTTC	CSVAWPAGQETQYF
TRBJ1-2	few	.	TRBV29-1	TGCAGCGTTGAGAGGGCCGGAGATGGCTACACCTTC	CSVERAGDGYTF
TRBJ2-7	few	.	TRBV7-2	TGTGCCAGCAGCCCCGGGGGGCGTAGATACGAGCAGTACTTC	CASSPGGRRYEQYF
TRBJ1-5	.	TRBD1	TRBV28	TGTGCCAGCAGTTGGGCCGACAGGGGGAGCAATCAGCCCCAGCATTTT	CASSWADRGSNQPQHF
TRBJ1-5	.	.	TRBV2	TGTGCCAGCAGTGAAATGGGGCTGGGCAATCAGCCCCAGCATTTT	CASSEMGLGNQPQHF
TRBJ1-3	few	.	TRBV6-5	TGTGCCAGCACCCAAGCAGGGGCAGGGGGAAACACCATATATTTT	CASTQAGAGGNTIYF
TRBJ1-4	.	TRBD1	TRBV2	TGTGCCAGCAGGGGACAGGGACAGGGAAAACTGTTTTTT	CASRGQGQGKLFF
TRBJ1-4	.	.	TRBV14	TGTGCCAGCAGCCGGCTGATAAATGAAAAACTGTTTTTT	CASSRLINEKLFF
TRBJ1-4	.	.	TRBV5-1	TGCGCCAGCAGCTTGGTGGCAGGGGTAAATGAAAAACTGTTTTTT	CASSLVAGVNEKLFF
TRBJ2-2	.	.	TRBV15	TGTGCCACCAGAGAACACCTAGCCCGGAGCCTCGGGAACACCGGGGAGCTGTTTTTT	CATREHLARSLGNTGELFF
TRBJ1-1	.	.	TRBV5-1	TGCGCCAGCAGCTTGGCAGGGAAAACTGAAGCTTTCTTT	CASSLAGKTEAFF
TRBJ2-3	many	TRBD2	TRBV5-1	TGCGCCAGCAGCTTGCCGGGGGGGGACTCAGATACGCAGTATTTT	CASSLPGGDSDTQYF
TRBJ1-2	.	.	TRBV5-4	TGTGCCAGCAGCCCGGACAGTAACTATGGCTACACCTTC	CASSPDSNYGYTF
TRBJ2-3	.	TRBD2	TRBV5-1	TGCGCCAGCAGTCTAGCGGGGGTCACAGATACGCAGTATTTT	CASSLAGVTDTQYF
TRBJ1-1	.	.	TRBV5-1	TGCGCCAGCAGCTTGTCAGCAGGGCGACAGAACACTGAAGCTTTCTTT	CASSLSAGRQNTEAFF
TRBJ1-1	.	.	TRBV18	TGTGCCAGCTCACTAGACAGGTTACGTACTGAAGCTTTCTTT	CASSLDRLRTEAFF
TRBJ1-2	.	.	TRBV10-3	TGTGCCCTTATGGCGGGCTCGATAATGGAGGGCTACACCTTC	CALMAGSIMEGYTF
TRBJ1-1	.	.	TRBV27	TGTGCCAGCAGTCTCTACCAGGGGAGCACTGAAGCTTTCTTT	CASSLYQGSTEAFF
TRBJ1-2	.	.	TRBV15	TGTGCCACCCTGGGGGCAGGACAGCCGAGGGGAGGCTACACCTTC	CATLGAGQPRGGYTF
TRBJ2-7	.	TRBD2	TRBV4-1	TGCGCCAGCAGCCATAACCCCGGGACTAGCGGGTTGATGGACTTC	CASSHNPGTSGLMDF
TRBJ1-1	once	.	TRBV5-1	TGCGCCAGCACCCTCACCCCGGGAACCACTGAAGCTTTCTTT	CASTLTPGTTEAFF
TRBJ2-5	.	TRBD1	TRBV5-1	TGCGCCAGCAGTTCCGGGACAGGGGATGAGACCCAGTACTTC	CASSSGTGDETQYF
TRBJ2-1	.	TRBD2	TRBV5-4	TGTGCCAGCAGCTTTATCCTACTAGCGGGGGGTAGTATCAATGAGCAGTTCTTC	CASSFILLAGGSINEQFF
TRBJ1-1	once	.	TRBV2	TGTGCCAGCACGATCGGGCCCTTGGGGGAGGACACTGAAGCTTTCTTT	CASTIGPLGEDTEAFF
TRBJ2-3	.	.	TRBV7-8	TGTGCCAGCAGCCGAGGGGGAAACTTCGATACGCAGTATTTT	CASSRGGNFDTQYF
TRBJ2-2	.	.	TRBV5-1	TGCGCCAGCAGCTTGACTACCGGGACTGAAACCGGGGAGCTGTTTTTT	CASSLTTGTETGELFF
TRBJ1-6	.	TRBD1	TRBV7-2	TGTGCCAGCAGCTCTACCCGACAGGGGAAAAATTCACCCCTCCACTTT	CASSSTRQGKNSPLHF
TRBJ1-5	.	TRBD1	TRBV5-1	TGCGCCAGCAGCGCCGGGACAGGGGTAAATCAGCCCCAGCATTTT	CASSAGTGVNQPQHF
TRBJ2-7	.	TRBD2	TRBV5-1	TGCGCCAGCAGCGACGGACTAGCGGGGGCCCTGGTGGAGCAGTACTTC	CASSDGLAGALVEQYF
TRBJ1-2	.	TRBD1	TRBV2	TGTGCCAGCCCTTTTTCGGGGACAGGGCCCTATGGCTACACCTTC	CASPFSGTGPYGYTF
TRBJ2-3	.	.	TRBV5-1	TGCGCCAGCAGCTTGAGGACAGAATCCGATACGCAGTATTTT	CASSLRTESDTQYF
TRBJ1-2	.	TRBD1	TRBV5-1	TGCGCCAGCAGCTTGGGGGCGACAGGGGGCATCTATGGCTACACCTTC	CASSLGATGGIYGYTF
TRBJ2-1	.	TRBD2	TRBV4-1	TGCGCCAGCAGCCAATCCCACGATAAAAAGCGGGGGGGCCGTGAGCAGTTCTTC	CASSQSHDKKRGGREQFF
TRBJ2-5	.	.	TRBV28	TGTGCCAGCAGTTTATGGGGGCTAGGGCAGTACTTC	CASSLWGLGQYF
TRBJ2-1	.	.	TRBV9	TGTGCCAGCAGCGTAGGAGGGGACTTTTACAATGAGCAGTTCTTC	CASSVGGDFYNEQFF
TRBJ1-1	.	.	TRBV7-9	TGTGCCAGCAGCTTAGGAGTAGGCAGGGAAGCTTTCTTT	CASSLGVGREAFF
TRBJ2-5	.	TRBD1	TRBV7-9	TGTGCCAGCAGCTTAAGACCGGGACAGGGAGATACGACCCAGTACTTC	CASSLRPGQGDTTQYF
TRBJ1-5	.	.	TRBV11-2	TGTGCCAGCAGCCCATCGACAGGAAATCAGCCCCAGCATTTT	CASSPSTGNQPQHF
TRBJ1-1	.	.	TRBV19	TGTGCCAGTAGTATAGGGCGGGGCAACACTGAAGCTTTCTTT	CASSIGRGNTEAFF
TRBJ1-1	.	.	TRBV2	TGTGCCAGCTCAGCCCAGGGTTGGGACACTGAAGCTTTCTTT	CASSAQGWDTEAFF
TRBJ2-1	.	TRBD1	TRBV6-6	TGTGCCAGCAGATCCCCACAGGGGGCCACCTACAATGAGCAGTTCTTC	CASRSPQGATYNEQFF
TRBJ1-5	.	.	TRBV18	TGTGCCAGCTCAACCGGAGGGACCACCTTCCCCCAGCATTTT	CASSTGGTTFPQHF
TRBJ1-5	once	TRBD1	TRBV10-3	TGTGCCATCAGTGTAGGAGACAGGGTCAATCAGCCCCAGCATTTT	CAISVGDRVNQPQHF
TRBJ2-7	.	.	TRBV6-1	TGTGCCAGCAGTGAATTCAGGGCCTACGAGCAGTACTTC	CASSEFRAYEQYF
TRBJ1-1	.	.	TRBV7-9	TGTGCCAGCGGAGGGGTGAACACTGAAGCTTTCTTT	CASGGVNTEAFF
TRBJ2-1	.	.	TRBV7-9	TGTGCCAGCAGCCCACGGGACACCTACAATGAGCAGTTCTTC	CASSPRDTYNEQFF
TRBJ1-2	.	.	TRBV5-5	TGTGCCAGCAGCTTGGGTCAGGGGAATGGCTACACCTTC	CASSLGQGNGYTF